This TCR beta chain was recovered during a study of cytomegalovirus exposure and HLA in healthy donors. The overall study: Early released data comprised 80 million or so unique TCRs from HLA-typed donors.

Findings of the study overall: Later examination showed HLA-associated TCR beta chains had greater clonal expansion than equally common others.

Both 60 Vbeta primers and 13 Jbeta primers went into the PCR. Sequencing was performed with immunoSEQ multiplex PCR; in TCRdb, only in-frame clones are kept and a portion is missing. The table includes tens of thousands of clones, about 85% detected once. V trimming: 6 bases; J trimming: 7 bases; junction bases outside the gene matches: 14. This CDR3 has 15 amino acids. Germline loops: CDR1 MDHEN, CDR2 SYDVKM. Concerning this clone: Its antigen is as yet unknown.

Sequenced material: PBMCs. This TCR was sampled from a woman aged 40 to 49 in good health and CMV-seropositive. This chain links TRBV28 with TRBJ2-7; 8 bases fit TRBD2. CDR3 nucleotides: TGTGCCAGCAGCCCGCCGCGGGGGGACGGAGAGGAGCAGTACTTC. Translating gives CASSPPRGDGEEQYF.